These 24 T cell receptor beta chains were sequenced from one sample in a study of post-analysis software for immune sequencing data. Which antigens these TCRs recognize remains unknown. Presence of unique molecular identifiers characterized the TCR beta cDNA libraries. TCRdb independently ran MiXCR on the PCR reads; one entry per CDR3 protein. The table includes around 260,000 distinct CDR3 sequences, 30% to 45% detected once. General study points: Among roughly five TRBV segments more frequent in patients than controls were TRBV5-6, TRBV5-1 and TRBV20-1.

Sequenced input: blood. The receptor source for this set is a girl under 18 with multiple sclerosis.

In regard to this clonotype: Since a much larger clone is just one base distant, this may be a read error. This chain uses TRBV7-2 with TRBJ2-7; D ambiguous. The CDR3 is 14 residues long. Between the trimmed V and J ends, which lost 10 bases and 7 bases, there was a span of 23 bases. Germline values: CDR1 SGHTA, CDR2 FQGNSA. CDR3 protein: CAIRRLEGRNEQYF. For the CDR3, the DNA is TGTGCCATTAGGAGATTGGAAGGTAGGAATGAGCAGTACTTC.

The chain combines TRBV5-1 with TRBJ2-1; the match to TRBD1 covers 8 bases. Germline-derived CDR1 and CDR2 are SGHRS and YFSETQ. The CDR3 totals 16 residues. V shed 0 bases and J 6 bases; nucleotides not matched to a gene: 8. The CDR3 nucleotides read TGCGCCAGCAGCTTGGCCGGGACAGGTGTTTCCAATGAGCAGTTCTTC. This sequence encodes CASSLAGTGVSNEQFF.

On this clonotype itself: A much larger clone sits a single nucleotide away, making a read error possible. CDR3 bases: TGTGCCAGCACTGGGGGGACAGGGGGCAATGAGCAGTACTTC. Translating gives CASTGGTGGNEQYF. V is TRBV27 and J is TRBJ2-1; 12 bases agree with TRBD1. The J call could be wrong; TRBJ2-7 is a better fit for the DNA end. The germline V gene encodes CDR1 MNHEY and CDR2 SMNVEV (reference sequence). CDR3 length: 14 amino acids.

This clonotype appeared many times. The chain couples TRBV14 to TRBJ2-5; 9 bases map to TRBD1. There are 19 residues in the CDR3. Germline values: CDR1 SGHDN, CDR2 FVKESK. Trimming removed 4 bases from V and 2 bases from J; junction bases left unmatched: 17. The CDR3 loop reads CASSRSRGQGYTLQETQYF. The CDR3 DNA sequence: TGTGCCAGCAGCCGTTCTCGGGGACAGGGATATACCTTACAAGAGACCCAGTACTTC. Full variable domain (rest looked up from reference TRBV14 and TRBJ2-5): EAGVTQFPSHSVIEKGQTVTLRCDPISGHDNLYWYRRVMGKEIKFLLHFVKESKQDESGMPNNRFLAERTGGTYSTLKVQPAELEDSGVYFCASSRSRGQGYTLQETQYFGPGTRLLVL.

V usage is TRBV7-9 and J usage is TRBJ2-1; 14 bases match TRBD2. Trimming took 5 bases from V and 10 from J; bases not matched to a gene: 1. The CDR3 has 13 amino acids. Germline lookup yields CDR1 SEHNR and CDR2 FQNEAQ (reference sequence). The CDR3 nucleotides are TGTGCCAGCAGCAGGACTAGCGGGGGGGAGCAGTTCTTC. Protein sequence: CASSRTSGGEQFF. Looking up the rest from reference TRBV7-9 and TRBJ2-1 gives the full variable domain: DTGVSQNPRHKITKRGQNVTFRCDPISEHNRLYWYRQTLGQGPEFLTYFQNEAQLEKSRLLSDRFSAERPKGSFSTLEIQRTEQGDSAMYLCASSRTSGGEQFFGPGTRLTVL.

The gene calls are TRBV13 and TRBJ2-7; D ambiguous. CDR1 is PRHDT, CDR2 FYEKMQ, per germline (reference sequence). The CDR3 sequence is 14 residues long. V was clipped by 0 bases and J by 2 bases, with 8 bases between them. This CDR3 reads CASSLGTETYEQYF. DNA for the CDR3: TGTGCCAGCAGCTTAGGGACGGAAACCTACGAGCAGTACTTC.

The J gene is TRBJ2-5, the V gene TRBV19; TRBD2 might be the D (6 bases). Trimming removed 3 bases from V and 4 bases from J, with 18 bases in between. The CDR3 spans 16 residues. The germline gives CDR1 LNHDA, CDR2 SQIVND (reference sequence). The CDR3 DNA is TGTGCCAGTAGTATGTTAGCCGGGGGACCTAGAGAGACCCAGTACTTC. As protein: CASSMLAGGPRETQYF.

This clonotype was recorded at least ten times. J is TRBJ2-3 and V is TRBV20-1, with 7 positions matching TRBD2. Germline CDR1 reads DFQATT; CDR2 reads SNEGSKA (reference sequence). V dropped 0 bases and J dropped 2; count of bases not matched to a gene: 8. The CDR3 spans 16 residues. The CDR3 sequence is CSARDFPSGITDTQYF. DNA for the CDR3: TGCAGTGCTAGAGATTTTCCTAGCGGAATCACAGATACGCAGTATTTT.

The gene calls are TRBV10-3 and TRBJ2-3, with D possibly matching TRBD2 (6 bases). Germline-derived CDR1 and CDR2 are ENHRY and SYGVKD. The CDR3 sequence is 15 residues long. Trimming cost V 3 bases and J 6 bases, with 16 bases left between them. The CDR3: CAISDLLSGRDTQYF. CDR3 bases: TGTGCCATCAGTGACCTCCTTAGCGGAAGGGATACGCAGTATTTT.

The chain recombines TRBV24-1 with TRBJ2-1; 8 bases map to TRBD2. Trimming removed 2 bases from V and 8 bases from J; junction bases left unmatched: 7. CDR3 length: 15 amino acids. Germline CDR1 and CDR2: KGHDR and SFDVKD. In nucleotides, the CDR3 is TGTGCCACCAGTGATTCGGGAGGGCCAGGTGATGAGCAGTTCTTC. This translates into CATSDSGGPGDEQFF.

By share, this clonotype counts as medium-sized (0.01 to 0.1%). V usage is TRBV7-9 and J usage is TRBJ2-7; D ambiguous. The germline CDR1 and CDR2 sequences are SEHNR and FQNEAQ (reference sequence). V lost 4 bases and J lost 3, with 10 bases in between. CDR3 length: 13 residues. The CDR3 DNA reads TGTGCCAGCAGCTCAGATGACCTCTACGAGCAGTACTTC. Its protein is CASSSDDLYEQYF.

This clonotype occurred a few times. This chain joins TRBV7-2 and TRBJ2-5; 12 bases are shared with TRBD2. J was trimmed by 11 bases and V by 5 bases; bases with no gene match: 21. The CDR3 has 18 residues. CDR1 and CDR2 from the germline V gene are SGHTA and FQGNSA. The chain's CDR3 is CASSPGLAGTYNDNEQYF. For the CDR3, the DNA is TGTGCCAGCAGCCCTGGACTAGCGGGGACATACAATGACAATGAGCAGTACTTC.

This chain joins TRBV20-1 and TRBJ2-1; no clear D. Per germline, CDR1 DFQATT and CDR2 SNEGSKA (reference sequence). The ends were cut back, 0 bases at V and 6 bases at J, with 3 bases in the middle. The CDR3 loop spans 11 amino acids. Here the CDR3 reads CSARESNEQFF. DNA of the CDR3: TGCAGTGCTAGAGAGTCCAATGAGCAGTTCTTC.

As concerns this clonotype: A read error may explain this, as a much larger clone is one base away. The genes are TRBV25-1 and TRBJ2-5, with D possibly matching TRBD1 (5 bases). The CDR3 consists of 14 residues. Trimming took off 2 bases at V and 5 bases at J, with 12 bases between the two ends. Germline CDR1 MGHDK, CDR2 SYGVNS. In DNA, the CDR3 is TGTGCCAGCAGTGAACATGGGGCGCGGGAGACCCAGTACTTC. This sequence encodes CASSEHGARETQYF.

Many counts were recorded for this clonotype. The J gene is TRBJ2-3, the V gene TRBV5-6, with D perhaps matching TRBD2 (7 bases). Trimming cost V 6 bases and J 4 bases, with 18 bases left between them. Germline V gene sequence: CDR1 SGHDT, CDR2 YYEEEE. The CDR3 totals 15 residues. This CDR3 reads CASKTEGGAADTQYF. The CDR3 region has the DNA TGTGCCAGCAAGACGGAGGGGGGGGCAGCAGATACGCAGTATTTT.

This clonotype was counted only a few times. The gene calls are TRBV10-2 and TRBJ1-1; D uncertain. CDR1 and CDR2 from the germline V gene are WSHSY and SAAADI. The CDR3 is 14 amino acids. V shed 5 bases and J shed 1 base, with 11 bases lying between them. Here the CDR3 reads CASSNGVKNTEAFF. In DNA form, the CDR3 reads TGCGCCAGCAGTAACGGAGTGAAGAACACTGAAGCTTTCTTT.

Ten or more counts support this clonotype. This chain joins TRBV5-1 and TRBJ2-3, with 8 nucleotides matching TRBD1. Germline loops: CDR1 SGHRS, CDR2 YFSETQ. The trim removed 4 bases at V and 3 bases at J, leaving 7 bases unmatched. The CDR3 is 15 amino acids. The CDR3 nucleotides read TGCGCCAGCAGCAATAGACGGACAGGGACAGATACGCAGTATTTT. It is translated as CASSNRRTGTDTQYF. Filled out from reference TRBV5-1 and TRBJ2-3, the complete variable domain reads KAGVTQTPRYLIKTRGQQVTLSCSPISGHRSVSWYQQTPGQGLQFLFEYFSETQRNKGNFPGRFSGRQFSNSRSEMNVSTLELGDSALYLCASSNRRTGTDTQYFGPGTRLTVL.

V and J are TRBV13 and TRBJ1-4; 7 bases align to TRBD1. Germline CDR1 PRHDT, CDR2 FYEKMQ (reference sequence). This CDR3 contains 16 residues. V shed 5 bases, J shed 3 bases, and the junction held 9 bases outside the gene matches. The CDR3 here is CASSRTGQGANEKLFF. The CDR3 region has the DNA TGTGCCAGCAGCCGGACCGGTCAGGGGGCTAATGAAAAACTGTTTTTT. Full variable domain (remainder filled in from reference TRBV13 and TRBJ1-4): AAGVIQSPRHLIKEKRETATLKCYPIPRHDTVYWYQQGPGQDPQFLISFYEKMQSDKGSIPDRFSAQQFSDYHSELNMSSLELGDSALYFCASSRTGQGANEKLFFGSGTQLSVL.

This clonotype was detected only once. The chain has TRBV10-3 and TRBJ2-1; TRBD1 is a possible D gene (5 bases). The CDR3 extends over 16 amino acids. Trimming took 0 bases from V and 6 from J, leaving 15 bases between them. The V gene's germline CDR1 is ENHRY and CDR2 SYGVKD. The CDR3 here is CAISESTAGSTNEQFF. CDR3 DNA: TGTGCCATCAGTGAGTCGACGGCAGGGTCAACCAATGAGCAGTTCTTC.

This clonotype was counted once. The chain couples TRBV28 to TRBJ1-6; possibly TRBD1 for D (5 bases). Germline CDR1 MDHEN, CDR2 SYDVKM. The ends were cut back, 6 bases at V and 7 bases at J, with 13 bases in the middle. The CDR3 has 14 residues. The CDR3 coding sequence is TGTGCCAGCAGCACCTGTGGGGGAAATTCACCCCTCCACTTT. Amino acid sequence: CASSTCGGNSPLHF.

In this sample, this clonotype turned up many times. The chain uses TRBV12-3 or TRBV12-4 and TRBJ2-1; D gene uncertain. V was shortened by 5 bases and J by 1 base, with 9 bases between the two germline ends. This CDR3 region has 14 residues. The CDR3 here is CASSPGGSYNEQFF. In DNA, the CDR3 is TGTGCCAGCAGTCCGGGCGGTTCCTACAATGAGCAGTTCTTC.

As for this clonotype: This may arise from a read error, as a much more abundant clone is one base away. V and J are TRBV6-5 and TRBJ2-1; TRBD2 agrees at 9 bases. The closer fit of TRBJ2-7 to the DNA end suggests the J call may be wrong. CDR1 and CDR2 (germline): MNHEY, SVGAGI. The CDR3 has 16 amino acids. DNA of the CDR3: TGTGCCAGCAGTTACTTACCTAGCGGGGATTACAATGAGCAGTACTTC. Translated, it gives CASSYLPSGDYNEQYF.

This clonotype occurred many times. V is TRBV5-1 and J is TRBJ1-6; TRBD1 matches 8 bases. With 3 bases clipped from V and 10 bases from J, the junction kept 6 bases outside the gene matches. Per the germline V gene, CDR1 is SGHRS and CDR2 is YFSETQ. This CDR3 has 14 amino acids. CDR3 loop: CASSSGAGGSPLHF. CDR3 DNA: TGCGCCAGCAGCTCTGGGGCAGGGGGCTCACCCCTCCACTTT.

With respect to this clonotype: This may arise from a read error, as a much more abundant clone is one base away. The chain couples TRBV24-1 to TRBJ2-5; 10 bases align to TRBD1. V shed 3 bases and J 11 bases; nucleotides not matched to a gene: 23. The CDR3 runs 19 residues. CDR1 and CDR2 (germline): KGHDR, SFDVKD. Written as DNA, the CDR3 is TGTGCCACCAGTGATAGGGTGCTTTATGGACAGGGGGATTACAATGAGCAGTACTTC. Protein: CATSDRVLYGQGDYNEQYF.